This T cell receptor (beta chain) is from a study of cytomegalovirus exposure and HLA in healthy donors. Regarding the study as a whole: Later analysis demonstrated an association between a missense DCLRE1C variant and TCR beta V- and J-gene trimming. Researchers reportedly found TCR beta sequences accurately predicted most subjects' HLA-A and HLA-B alleles.

The CDR3 is 14 residues long. Per the germline V gene, CDR1 is SGHDT and CDR2 is YYEEEE. The V end was cut by 2 bases, the J end by 0 bases, with 8 bases between. The PCR had 60 Vbeta and 13 Jbeta primers. Libraries were prepared by immunoSEQ multiplex PCR; TCRdb keeps only in-frame clonotypes and omits some of them. This table has about 170,000 clones, approximately 81% appearing once. On this clone: Its antigen is as yet unknown.

The chain joins TRBV5-6 to TRBJ1-1; D remains unclear. Source material: PBMCs. The TCR originated in a woman aged 45-65 years in good health and CMV-seronegative. The CDR3 here is CASSLSPVNTEAFF. CDR3 DNA: TGTGCCAGCAGCTTATCCCCCGTGAACACTGAAGCTTTCTTT.